This passage covers 23 T cell receptor beta chains from one sample sequenced in a study of patients and donors after allogeneic stem cell transplantation. TCRdb redid the calling of the RT-PCR reads with MiXCR, one entry per CDR3 protein. Among about 25,000 distinct CDR3 sequences listed, approximately 43% were seen once. What was sequenced was blood, either unsorted or a sorted T cell fraction (not recorded which). These receptors all come from a human donor who was either an allogeneic HSCT recipient or a stem cell or donor lymphocyte infusion donor (not recorded which). It is not recorded whose cells these are; they may come from a transplant donor.

This clonotype was observed at least ten times. This rearrangement joins TRBV29-1 to TRBJ1-1; 7 bases fit TRBD1. The CDR3 has 11 residues. Germline assignment: CDR1 SQVTM and CDR2 ANQGSEA. V was clipped by 6 bases and J by 7 bases; unmatched bases: 5. CDR3 protein: CSVTGAFEAFF. Here the CDR3 DNA reads TGCAGCGTCACAGGGGCCTTTGAAGCTTTCTTT.

The sample holds a few counts of this clonotype. This chain joins TRBV5-1 and TRBJ1-1; no firm D call. Germline CDR1 SGHRS, CDR2 YFSETQ. This CDR3 spans 15 amino acids. V was pared by 1 base and J by 1 base, with 11 bases between. CDR3 in amino acids: CASSLSVRQNTEAFF. DNA of the CDR3: TGCGCCAGCAGCTTGTCGGTCAGGCAGAACACTGAAGCTTTCTTT.

This clonotype was observed a few times. The J gene is TRBJ2-1, the V gene TRBV15; D is possibly TRBD2 (6 bases). The V gene's germline CDR1 is LNHNV and CDR2 YYDKDF (reference sequence). The CDR3 spans 17 residues. The ends were cut back, 0 bases at V and 8 bases at J, with 20 bases in the middle. The CDR3 loop reads CATSRDQVAGLTDEQFF. The CDR3 coding sequence is TGTGCCACCAGCAGAGACCAGGTGGCGGGACTTACCGATGAGCAGTTCTTC.

This clonotype was seen a handful of times. J is TRBJ1-3 and V is TRBV29-1; D gene ambiguous. Germline-derived CDR1 and CDR2 are SQVTM and ANQGSEA. CDR3 size: 14 residues. V gave up 7 bases and J gave up 2 bases, with 15 bases separating them. CDR3 in amino acids: CSAGRGPPGNTIYF. The CDR3, as DNA: TGCAGCGCAGGACGAGGACCTCCTGGAAACACCATATATTTT. Drawing the rest from reference TRBV29-1 and TRBJ1-3, the complete variable domain is SAVISQKPSRDICQRGTSLTIQCQVDSQVTMMFWYRQQPGQSLTLIATANQGSEATYESGFVIDKFPISRPNLTFSTLTVSNMSPEDSSIYLCSAGRGPPGNTIYFGEGSWLTVV.

The rearrangement links TRBV6-1 to TRBJ1-5; TRBD1 is a possible D gene (6 bases). Trimming took off 2 bases at V and 6 bases at J, with 14 bases between the two ends. The germline gives CDR1 MNHNS, CDR2 SASEGT. The CDR3 loop spans 15 amino acids. CDR3 residues: CASSERSWGAQPQHF. DNA for the CDR3: TGTGCCAGCAGTGAAAGGAGCTGGGGGGCTCAGCCCCAGCATTTT.

V and J are TRBV11-2 and TRBJ2-1, with 11 bases aligning to TRBD2. V was pared by 5 bases and J by 0 bases, with 3 bases of the junction left unmatched. Per the germline V gene, CDR1 is SGHAT and CDR2 is FQNNGV. The CDR3 length is 16 residues. CDR3 amino acids: CASSITSGSSYNEQFF. CDR3 coding DNA: TGTGCCAGCAGCATTACTAGCGGGAGCTCCTACAATGAGCAGTTCTTC.

This chain uses TRBV7-9 with TRBJ2-2; tentative D call: TRBD2 (5 bases). This CDR3 has 17 residues. The germline V gene has CDR1 SEHNR and CDR2 FQNEAQ (reference sequence). V lost 5 bases to trimming and J lost 7 bases, with 23 bases between them. The chain's CDR3 is CASSRLGEGLSNGELFF. CDR3 sequence (DNA): TGTGCCAGCAGCCGTCTGGGTGAAGGACTCTCCAACGGGGAGCTGTTTTTT.

The rearrangement uses TRBV3-1 and TRBJ1-2, with TRBD1 as a possible D gene (5 bases). The V gene's germline CDR1 is LGHDT and CDR2 YNNKEL (reference sequence). The CDR3 consists of 14 residues. With 4 bases removed from V and 4 bases from J, the gap between germline ends came to 13 bases. Here the CDR3 DNA reads TGTGCCAGCAGCCCTCCGACAGTATTCTATGGCTACACCTTC. Translated: CASSPPTVFYGYTF.

This chain uses TRBV5-1 with TRBJ2-7; D possibly corresponds to TRBD2 (6 bases). V was pared by 1 base and J by 2 bases, with 19 bases between. The CDR3 sequence is 17 residues long. Germline loops: CDR1 SGHRS, CDR2 YFSETQ. DNA for the CDR3: TGCGCCAGCAGCTTGTTATTTAAGCGGGCCCAACCCTACGAGCAGTACTTC. This encodes CASSLLFKRAQPYEQYF.

The chain employs TRBV7-9 and TRBJ2-1, with D tentatively TRBD1 or TRBD2 (5 bases each). Germline CDR1 SEHNR, CDR2 FQNEAQ (reference sequence). With 1 base removed from V and 5 bases from J, the gap between germline ends came to 6 bases. The CDR3 sequence is 13 residues long. CDR3 bases: TGTGCCAGCAGCTTAGAGGGACACAATGAGCAGTTCTTC. Translation gives CASSLEGHNEQFF.

This clonotype was found a few times. The chain uses TRBV5-1 and TRBJ1-5; D gene ambiguous. V dropped 0 bases and J dropped 4 bases, with 11 bases sitting between them. This CDR3 has 15 residues. From germline, CDR1 is SGHRS and CDR2 YFSETQ. The CDR3 here is CASSLGGSANQPQHF. The CDR3, as DNA: TGCGCCAGCAGCTTGGGGGGAAGTGCAAATCAGCCCCAGCATTTT. Based on the CDR3 plus reference TRBV5-1 and TRBJ1-5, the full variable domain is KAGVTQTPRYLIKTRGQQVTLSCSPISGHRSVSWYQQTPGQGLQFLFEYFSETQRNKGNFPGRFSGRQFSNSRSEMNVSTLELGDSALYLCASSLGGSANQPQHFGDGTRLSIL.

The V and J genes are TRBV21-1 and TRBJ1-4; no DNA check was done on the table's D call, TRBD1. TRBV21-1 corresponds to a pseudogene. This CDR3 comprises 17 residues. The CDR3 here is CASVKGQCPIPYEKLFF. DNA for the CDR3: TGTGCCAGCGTCAAGGGACAATGTCCCATCCCTTATGAAAAACTGTTTTTT.

The chain uses TRBV20-1 and TRBJ2-2; 8 bases match TRBD1. The CDR3 covers 14 residues. The germline V gene has CDR1 DFQATT and CDR2 SNEGSKA (reference sequence). J lost 5 bases, V lost 5 bases, and 7 bases had no gene match. CDR3 residues: CSAGDRSLTGELFF. The DNA of the CDR3 is TGCAGTGCTGGGGACAGGAGTTTGACCGGGGAGCTGTTTTTT.

There are a few counts of this clonotype. The rearrangement joins TRBV20-1 to TRBJ1-4; 8 bases map to TRBD1. V lost 6 bases to trimming and J lost 8 bases; unmatched junction nucleotides: 11. Germline assignment: CDR1 DFQATT and CDR2 SNEGSKA (reference sequence). The CDR3 consists of 14 residues. The CDR3 region has the DNA TGCAGTGCGCTGACAGGGGTAAAACCGGAAAAACTGTTTTTT. It specifies CSALTGVKPEKLFF.

The rearrangement uses TRBV29-1 and TRBJ2-2; D uncertain. Germline V gives CDR1 SQVTM, CDR2 ANQGSEA. This CDR3 contains 12 residues. Trimming cost V 2 bases and J 5 bases, with 6 bases left between them. The CDR3 spells CSVEKRTGELFF. In nucleotides, the CDR3 is TGCAGCGTTGAAAAGAGGACCGGGGAGCTGTTTTTT.

The genes are TRBV7-9 and TRBJ1-1; 11 nucleotides match TRBD1. The CDR3 length is 15 residues. Germline assignment: CDR1 SEHNR and CDR2 FQNEAQ (reference sequence). Unmatched junction bases numbered 2, after V lost 1 base and J lost 4 bases. CDR3 loop: CASSLEGTGGTEAFF. The CDR3 bases are TGTGCCAGCAGCTTAGAGGGGACAGGGGGCACTGAAGCTTTCTTT.

This chain joins TRBV27 and TRBJ2-1; 8 bases fit TRBD2. The CDR3 extends over 14 amino acids. Germline V gene data show CDR1 as MNHEY and CDR2 as SMNVEV (reference sequence). V shed 0 bases, J shed 13 bases, and the junction held 8 bases outside the gene matches. The CDR3 reads CASSLSRLAGSQFF. The CDR3 bases are TGTGCCAGCAGTTTATCAAGGCTAGCGGGCAGTCAGTTCTTC.

The chain links TRBV4-1 to TRBJ1-3; D perhaps matches TRBD1 (5 bases). There are 15 residues in the CDR3. V shed 3 bases and J shed 0 bases, with 9 bases lying between them. Per the germline V gene, CDR1 is MGHRA and CDR2 is YSYEKL. CDR3 in DNA: TGCGCCAGCAGCCACGGGGCAGACTCTGGAAACACCATATATTTT. It encodes CASSHGADSGNTIYF.

In its sample, this clonotype was seen a few times. The V gene is TRBV4-1, the J gene TRBJ2-3; 7 nucleotides align to TRBD1. J was trimmed by 0 bases and V by 3 bases; bases with no gene match: 6. Germline V gene sequence: CDR1 MGHRA, CDR2 YSYEKL. The CDR3 covers 16 residues. In DNA, the CDR3 is TGCGCCAGCAGCCATCCCCGACAGGGTAGCACAGATACGCAGTATTTT. This translates into CASSHPRQGSTDTQYF.

This clonotype is judged medium-sized (0.01 to 0.1%). This chain uses TRBV3-1 with TRBJ2-1, with 11 nucleotides matching TRBD1. This CDR3 has 17 amino acids. Germline V CDR1 and CDR2: LGHDT, YNNKEL (reference sequence). V was pared by 4 bases and J by 6 bases, with 11 bases of the junction left unmatched. CDR3 residues: CASSLQWTGGSGNEQFF. The CDR3 bases are TGTGCCAGCAGCCTCCAATGGACAGGGGGCTCGGGCAATGAGCAGTTCTTC.

The chain employs TRBV10-3 and TRBJ2-1; perhaps TRBD2 as D (5 bases). The ends were cut back, 5 bases at V and 3 bases at J, with 17 bases in the middle. CDR1 is ENHRY, CDR2 SYGVKD, per germline. The CDR3 runs 16 residues. The CDR3 loop is CAISRLRDPDYNEQFF. CDR3 in DNA: TGTGCCATCAGTCGCCTCCGGGATCCAGACTACAATGAGCAGTTCTTC.

Note on this clonotype: With a much larger clone just one base away, this may be a read error. The missing conserved phenylalanine or tryptophan at the end of this CDR3 makes a read error likely. This chain links TRBV4-1 with TRBJ1-6, with D uncertain. This CDR3 is 18 amino acids long. Germline assignment: CDR1 MGHRA and CDR2 YSYEKL. Trimming cost V 0 bases and J 8 bases, with 20 bases left between them. DNA for the CDR3: TGCGCCAGCAGCCAAGATCCGAACGGACGACTTAGAGATTCACCCCTCCACTTG. Translating it yields CASSQDPNGRLRDSPLHL.

J is TRBJ2-7 and V is TRBV6-1; D possibly uses TRBD1 or TRBD2 (7 bases each). CDR3 length: 15 residues. V lost 5 bases, J lost 4 bases, and 18 bases lay in between. CDR1 MNHNS and CDR2 SASEGT come from the germline V gene. The CDR3 DNA is TGTGCCAGCAGTCCACAGGGGCGGGGGCTATACGAGCAGTACTTC. Protein: CASSPQGRGLYEQYF.